This paragraph reports one TCR beta chain. The antigen remains unidentified. These data are taken from a study of PD-1 blockade in classical Hodgkin lymphoma. Study conclusions and caveats: Relapsed/refractory patients reportedly had the lowest baseline TCR diversity, below newly diagnosed patients, who were below healthy donors.

Using immunoSEQ multiplex PCR, the repertoire was profiled, and TCRdb retains in-frame clones only, with some absent. The sample holds about 11,000 clones; roughly 79% are singletons and the top ten take 4.5% to 6.5%. All patients relapsed after autologous stem cell transplantation, and brentuximab vedotin exposure varied. CDR1 is MRHNA and CDR2 is SNTAGT in the germline V gene. V lost 0 bases to trimming and J lost 3 bases, with 7 bases between them. This CDR3 is 14 amino acids long. The rearrangement uses TRBV6-4 and TRBJ2-3; D ambiguous. Sequenced here: peripheral blood mononuclear cells (PBMCs), sampled before the second cycle of nivolumab. The receptor's source is a human donor with classical Hodgkin lymphoma. CDR3 region: CASSDSSETDTQYF. The CDR3 coding sequence is TGTGCCAGCAGTGACTCTAGTGAAACAGATACGCAGTATTTT.